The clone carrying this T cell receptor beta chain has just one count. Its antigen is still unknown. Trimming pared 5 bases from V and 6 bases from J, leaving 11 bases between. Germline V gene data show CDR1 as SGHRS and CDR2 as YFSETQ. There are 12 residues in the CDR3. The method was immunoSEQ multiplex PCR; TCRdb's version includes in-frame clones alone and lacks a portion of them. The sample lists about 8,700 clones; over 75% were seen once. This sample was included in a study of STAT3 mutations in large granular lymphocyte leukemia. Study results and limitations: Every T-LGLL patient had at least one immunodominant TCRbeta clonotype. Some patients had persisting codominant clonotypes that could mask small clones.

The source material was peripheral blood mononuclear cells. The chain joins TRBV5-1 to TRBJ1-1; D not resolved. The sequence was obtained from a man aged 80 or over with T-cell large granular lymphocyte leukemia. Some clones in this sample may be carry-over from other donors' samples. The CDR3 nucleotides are TGCGCCAGCAGAAGTTCGTACGCTGAAGCTTTCTTT. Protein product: CASRSSYAEAFF.